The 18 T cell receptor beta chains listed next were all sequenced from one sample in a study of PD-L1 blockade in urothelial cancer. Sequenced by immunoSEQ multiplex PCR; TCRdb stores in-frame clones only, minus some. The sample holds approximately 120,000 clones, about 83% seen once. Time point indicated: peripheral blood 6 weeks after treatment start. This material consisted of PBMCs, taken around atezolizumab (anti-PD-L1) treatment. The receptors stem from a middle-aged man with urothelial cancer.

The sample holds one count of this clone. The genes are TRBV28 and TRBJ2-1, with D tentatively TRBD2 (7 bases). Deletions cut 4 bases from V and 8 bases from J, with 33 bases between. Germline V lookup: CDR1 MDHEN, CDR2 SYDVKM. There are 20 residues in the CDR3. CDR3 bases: TGTGCCAGCAGTTCATTTTTCAGGGGCTACAATACTCGAGGGGGGGATGAGCAGTTCTTC. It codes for CASSSFFRGYNTRGGDEQFF.

DNA of the CDR3: TGTGCCAGCCGCATCGTAGAGGGAAACACCATATATTTT. It translates to CASRIVEGNTIYF. The chain links TRBV28 to TRBJ1-3; D is unresolved. Between the trimmed V and J ends, which lost 8 bases and 4 bases, there was a span of 12 bases. CDR1 MDHEN and CDR2 SYDVKM come from the germline V gene. The CDR3 loop spans 13 amino acids.

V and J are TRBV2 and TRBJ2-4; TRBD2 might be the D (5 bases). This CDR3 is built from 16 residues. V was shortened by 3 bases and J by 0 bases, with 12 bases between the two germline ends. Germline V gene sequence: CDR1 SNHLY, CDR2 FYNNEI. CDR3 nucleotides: TGTGCCAGCAGTGATCCTAGCAAACTAGCCAAAAACATTCAGTACTTC. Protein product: CASSDPSKLAKNIQYF. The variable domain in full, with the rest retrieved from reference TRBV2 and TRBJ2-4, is EPEVTQTPSHQVTQMGQEVILRCVPISNHLYFYWYRQILGQKVEFLVSFYNNEISEKSEIFDDQFSVERPDGSNFTLKIRSTKLEDSAMYFCASSDPSKLAKNIQYFGAGTRLSVL.

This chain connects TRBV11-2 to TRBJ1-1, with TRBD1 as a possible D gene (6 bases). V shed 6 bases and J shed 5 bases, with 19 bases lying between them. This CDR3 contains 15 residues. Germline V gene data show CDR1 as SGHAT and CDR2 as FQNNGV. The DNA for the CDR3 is TGTGCCAGCAGAGATGACAGGTCGTCTGTGACTGAAGCTTTCTTT. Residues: CASRDDRSSVTEAFF.

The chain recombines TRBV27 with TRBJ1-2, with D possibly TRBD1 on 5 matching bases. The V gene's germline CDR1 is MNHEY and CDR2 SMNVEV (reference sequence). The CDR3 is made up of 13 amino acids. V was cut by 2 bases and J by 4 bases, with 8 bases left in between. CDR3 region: CASSLDRFYGYTF. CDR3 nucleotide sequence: TGTGCCAGCAGTTTAGACAGATTCTATGGCTACACCTTC.

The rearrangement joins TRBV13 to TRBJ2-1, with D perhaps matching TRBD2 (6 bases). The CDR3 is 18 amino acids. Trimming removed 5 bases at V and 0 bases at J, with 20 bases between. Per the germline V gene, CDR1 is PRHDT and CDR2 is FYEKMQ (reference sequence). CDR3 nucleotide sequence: TGTGCCAGCAGCCATGGCCGAGTGCGCGGGACCTCCTACAATGAGCAGTTCTTC. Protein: CASSHGRVRGTSYNEQFF. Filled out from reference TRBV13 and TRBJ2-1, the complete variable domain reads AAGVIQSPRHLIKEKRETATLKCYPIPRHDTVYWYQQGPGQDPQFLISFYEKMQSDKGSIPDRFSAQQFSDYHSELNMSSLELGDSALYFCASSHGRVRGTSYNEQFFGPGTRLTVL.

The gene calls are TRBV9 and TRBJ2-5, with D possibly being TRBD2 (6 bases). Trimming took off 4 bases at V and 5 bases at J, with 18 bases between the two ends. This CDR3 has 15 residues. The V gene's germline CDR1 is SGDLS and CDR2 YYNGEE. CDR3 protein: CASSLGTLPLETQYF. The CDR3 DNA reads TGTGCCAGCAGCCTCGGGACTCTGCCCTTGGAGACCCAGTACTTC.

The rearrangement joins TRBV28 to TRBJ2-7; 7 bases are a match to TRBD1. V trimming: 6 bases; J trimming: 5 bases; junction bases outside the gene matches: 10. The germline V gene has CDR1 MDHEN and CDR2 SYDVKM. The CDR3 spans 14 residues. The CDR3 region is CASSPMDRSHEQYF. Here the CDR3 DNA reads TGTGCCAGCAGCCCTATGGACAGGAGCCACGAGCAGTACTTC.

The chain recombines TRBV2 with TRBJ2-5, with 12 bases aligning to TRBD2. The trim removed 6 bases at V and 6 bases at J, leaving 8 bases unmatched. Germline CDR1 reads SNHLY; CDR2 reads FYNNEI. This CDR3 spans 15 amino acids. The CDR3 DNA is TGTGCCAGCAGGAGGGGGACTAGCGGGCGGCAGACCCAGTACTTC. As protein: CASRRGTSGRQTQYF.

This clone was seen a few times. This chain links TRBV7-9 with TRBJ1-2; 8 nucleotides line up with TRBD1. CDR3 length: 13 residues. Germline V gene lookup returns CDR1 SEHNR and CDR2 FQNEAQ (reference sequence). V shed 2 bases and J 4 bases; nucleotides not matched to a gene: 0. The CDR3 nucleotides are TGTGCCAGCAGCTTACAGGGGGCCTATGGCTACACCTTC. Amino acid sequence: CASSLQGAYGYTF. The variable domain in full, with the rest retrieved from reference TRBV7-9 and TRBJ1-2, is DTGVSQNPRHKITKRGQNVTFRCDPISEHNRLYWYRQTLGQGPEFLTYFQNEAQLEKSRLLSDRFSAERPKGSFSTLEIQRTEQGDSAMYLCASSLQGAYGYTFGSGTRLTVV.

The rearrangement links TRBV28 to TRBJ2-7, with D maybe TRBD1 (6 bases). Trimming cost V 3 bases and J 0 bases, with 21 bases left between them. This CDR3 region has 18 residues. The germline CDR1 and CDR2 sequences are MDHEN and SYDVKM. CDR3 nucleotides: TGTGCCAGCAGTTTCCGTACGACTGGGACACGCTTCTCCTACGAGCAGTACTTC. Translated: CASSFRTTGTRFSYEQYF.

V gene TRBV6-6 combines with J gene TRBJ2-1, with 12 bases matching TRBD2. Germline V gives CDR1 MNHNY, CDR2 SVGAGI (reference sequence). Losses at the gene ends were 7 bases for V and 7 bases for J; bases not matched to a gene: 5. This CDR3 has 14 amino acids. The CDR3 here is CASTTSGRGNEQFF. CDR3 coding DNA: TGTGCCAGCACGACTAGCGGGAGAGGGAATGAGCAGTTCTTC.

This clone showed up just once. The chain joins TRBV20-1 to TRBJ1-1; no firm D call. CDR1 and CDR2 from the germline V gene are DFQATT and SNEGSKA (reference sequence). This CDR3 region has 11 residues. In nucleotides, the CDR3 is TGCATCCTCGGAGTCAACACTGAAGCTTTCTTT. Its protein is CILGVNTEAFF.

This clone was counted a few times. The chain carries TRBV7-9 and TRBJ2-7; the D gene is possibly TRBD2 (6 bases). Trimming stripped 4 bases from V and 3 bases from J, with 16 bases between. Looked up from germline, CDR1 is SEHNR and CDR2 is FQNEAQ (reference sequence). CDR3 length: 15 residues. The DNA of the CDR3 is TGTGCCAGCAGCTCACCTGGAGGCGGGAACTACGAGCAGTACTTC. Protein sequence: CASSSPGGGNYEQYF.

The CDR3: CASSETLAGSYNEQFF. In nucleotides, the CDR3 is TGTGCCAGCAGTGAGACACTAGCGGGGTCCTACAATGAGCAGTTCTTC. This chain links TRBV6-1 with TRBJ2-1; 10 positions agree with TRBD2. Germline V gene sequence: CDR1 MNHNS, CDR2 SASEGT. The CDR3 spans 16 residues. V shed 3 bases and J 1 base; nucleotides not matched to a gene: 3.

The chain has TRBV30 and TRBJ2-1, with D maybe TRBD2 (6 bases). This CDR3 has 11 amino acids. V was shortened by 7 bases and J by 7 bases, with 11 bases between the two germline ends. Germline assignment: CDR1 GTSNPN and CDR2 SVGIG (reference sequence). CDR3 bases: TGTGCCTCGGGGGTAGGTAATGAGCAGTTCTTC. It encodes CASGVGNEQFF. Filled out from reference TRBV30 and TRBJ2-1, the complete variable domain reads SQTIHQWPATLVQPVGSPLSLECTVEGTSNPNLYWYRQAAGRGLQLLFYSVGIGQISSEVPQNLSASRPQDRQFILSSKKLLLSDSGFYLCASGVGNEQFFGPGTRLTVL.

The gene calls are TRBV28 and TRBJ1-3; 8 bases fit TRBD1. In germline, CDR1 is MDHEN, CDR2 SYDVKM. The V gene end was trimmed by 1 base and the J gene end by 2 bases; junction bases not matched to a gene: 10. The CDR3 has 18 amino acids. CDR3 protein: CASSLYPRTGTTGNTIYF. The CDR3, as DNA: TGTGCCAGCAGTTTATATCCCCGGACAGGGACGACTGGAAACACCATATATTTT.

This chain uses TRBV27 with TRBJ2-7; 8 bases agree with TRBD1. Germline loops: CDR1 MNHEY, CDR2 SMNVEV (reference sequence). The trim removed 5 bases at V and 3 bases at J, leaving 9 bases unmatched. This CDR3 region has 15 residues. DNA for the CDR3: TGTGCCAGCAGTGGCACGCGACAGGGGATCTACGAGCAGTACTTC. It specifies CASSGTRQGIYEQYF.